The rows below give T cell receptor beta chains drawn from one sample of a study of technical replicates of blood from a few donors. The data were produced by immunoSEQ multiplex PCR, yet TCRdb's version contains in-frame clones alone and is incomplete. The sample comprises 70,000 to 85,000 clones, about 92% of which are singletons, and 0.42% rests with the top ten. The sample consisted of T cells isolated from PBMCs. The source is a human donor in good health. CDR3s include the opening cysteine and the closing phenylalanine or tryptophan. The D gene is left open where the match is weak. Rows may omit the clone size; those that give it use once, few, many or a size class.

V	size	J	D	CDR3	DNA
TRBV5-1	-	TRBJ2-3	TRBD2	CASSLGTSGGSTDTQYF	TGCGCCAGCAGCTTAGGGACTAGCGGGGGTAGCACAGATACGCAGTATTTT
TRBV9	-	TRBJ2-1	TRBD2	CASSVGGLAGGIEQFF	TGTGCCAGCAGCGTAGGAGGTCTAGCGGGAGGAATTGAGCAGTTCTTC
TRBV4-2	-	TRBJ1-1	-	CASSQGIPGAFF	TGTGCCAGCAGCCAAGGGATCCCGGGGGCTTTCTTT
TRBV6-1	-	TRBJ2-7	-	CASSEARGAANEQYF	TGTGCCAGCAGTGAAGCACGGGGAGCGGCAAACGAGCAGTACTTC
TRBV19	-	TRBJ1-5	-	CASKTAGGNQPQHF	TGTGCCAGTAAGACCGCCGGGGGCAATCAGCCCCAGCATTTT
TRBV6-5	-	TRBJ2-2	TRBD2	CATNAVGTSTGELFF	TGTGCCACCAACGCCGTTGGGACTAGCACCGGGGAGCTGTTTTTT
TRBV6-1	-	TRBJ1-5	-	CASSQSYQPQHF	TGTGCCAGCAGTCAAAGCTATCAGCCCCAGCATTTT
TRBV11-3	-	TRBJ2-2	TRBD2	CASSKGPFAGAYGELFF	TGTGCCAGCAGCAAAGGTCCATTTGCGGGAGCGTACGGGGAGCTGTTTTTT
TRBV11-1	-	TRBJ2-5	-	CASSSTLGQAGETQYF	TGTGCCAGCAGCTCGACCCTCGGCCAGGCGGGAGAGACCCAGTACTTC
TRBV6-1	once	TRBJ2-2	TRBD1	CASNRDRGISGELFF	TGTGCCAGCAACAGGGACAGGGGGATTTCCGGGGAGCTGTTTTTT
TRBV2	-	TRBJ1-4	-	CASSEARVGLATNEKLFF	TGTGCCAGCAGTGAAGCGCGAGTCGGACTAGCAACTAATGAAAAACTGTTTTTT
TRBV13	-	TRBJ1-3	-	CASSLAGSGNTIYF	TGTGCCAGCAGCTTAGCAGGGTCTGGAAACACCATATATTTT
TRBV11-2	-	TRBJ2-2	TRBD2	CASSFPRLAGAPGELFF	TGTGCCAGCAGCTTCCCTAGACTAGCGGGAGCCCCCGGGGAGCTGTTTTTT
TRBV27	once	TRBJ1-2	-	CASSLSRSNYGYTF	TGTGCCAGCAGTTTAAGCCGATCGAACTATGGCTACACCTTC
TRBV11-3	-	TRBJ2-1	TRBD2	CASSLGGLASSFHEQFF	TGTGCCAGCAGCTTAGGCGGACTAGCGAGTAGTTTTCATGAGCAGTTCTTC
TRBV29-1	once	TRBJ2-2	-	CSVVLLATGELFF	TGCAGCGTCGTTCTCTTAGCAACCGGGGAGCTGTTTTTT